This TCR beta chain was sequenced during a study of T cell responses to AZD1222 COVID-19 vaccine. Whole-study findings and limits: Regions 160-218 and 743-854 held dominance among vaccine-associated CD4 TCRs, which spanned spike. Just five or six AZD1222 recipients tested seropositive at baseline. Increased Spike-specific TCR breadth and depth were observed after two AZD1222 doses. Donors, mostly white British, included more females; clonal diversity was possibly underestimated.

Measured with immunoSEQ multiplex PCR; TCRdb has only the in-frame clones, and not every one. The repertoire has some 25,000 clones, about nine tenths of them found once; the top ten carry roughly 2.7%. Looked up from germline, CDR1 is SGHNT and CDR2 is YYREEE (reference sequence). V was clipped by 4 bases and J by 3 bases, with 8 bases between them. The CDR3 contains 12 residues. Turning to this clone: Its antigen is undetermined.

The chain links TRBV5-4 to TRBJ2-7; D is perhaps TRBD1 (6 bases). This material consisted of peripheral blood, taken 28 days after the second AZD1222 dose. The TCR sequence derives from an adult who received the AZD1222 COVID-19 vaccine. In DNA form, the CDR3 reads TGTGCCAGCAGCGCACAGGGCTACGAGCAGTACTTC. This gives the protein CASSAQGYEQYF.